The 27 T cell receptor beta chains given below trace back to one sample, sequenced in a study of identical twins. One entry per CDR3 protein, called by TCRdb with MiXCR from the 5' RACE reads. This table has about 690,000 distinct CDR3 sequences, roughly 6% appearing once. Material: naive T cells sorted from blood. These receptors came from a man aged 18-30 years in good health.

The CDR3 region is CASSLGLAGGSHEQFF. The CDR3 DNA reads as TGCGCCAGCAGCTTGGGACTAGCGGGAGGGAGCCATGAGCAGTTCTTC. This chain links TRBV5-1 with TRBJ2-1, with 14 bases identical to TRBD2. This CDR3 spans 16 amino acids. J was trimmed by 8 bases and V by 0 bases; bases with no gene match: 4. Germline CDR1 and CDR2: SGHRS and YFSETQ.

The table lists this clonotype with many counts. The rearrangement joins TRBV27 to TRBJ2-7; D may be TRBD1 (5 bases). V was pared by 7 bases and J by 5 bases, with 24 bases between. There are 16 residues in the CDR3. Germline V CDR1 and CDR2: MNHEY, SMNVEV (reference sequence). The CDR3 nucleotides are TGTGCCAGCAATAAGTTTGGCAGGGAACTATCGGACGAGCAGTACTTC. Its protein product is CASNKFGRELSDEQYF.

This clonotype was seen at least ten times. CDR3 residues: CASCVCDGVNGATEAFF. Written as DNA, the CDR3 is TGTGCCAGCTGCGTATGTGACGGGGTGAATGGGGCCACTGAAGCTTTCTTT. The rearrangement joins TRBV7-9 to TRBJ1-1; D is perhaps TRBD1 (5 bases). This CDR3 comprises 17 residues. V was cut by 8 bases and J by 4 bases, with 26 bases left in between. CDR1 and CDR2 from the germline V gene are SEHNR and FQNEAQ (reference sequence).

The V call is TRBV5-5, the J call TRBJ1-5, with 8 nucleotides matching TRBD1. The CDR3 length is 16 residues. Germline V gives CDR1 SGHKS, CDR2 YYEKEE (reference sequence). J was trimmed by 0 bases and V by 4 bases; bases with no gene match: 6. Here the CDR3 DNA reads TGTGCCAGCAGCCGGGGACAGGTCAGTAGCAATCAGCCCCAGCATTTT. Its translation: CASSRGQVSSNQPQHF. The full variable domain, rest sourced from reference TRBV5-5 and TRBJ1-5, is DAGVTQSPTHLIKTRGQQVTLRCSPISGHKSVSWYQQVLGQGPQFIFQYYEKEERGRGNFPDRFSARQFPNYSSELNVNALLLGDSALYLCASSRGQVSSNQPQHFGDGTRLSIL.

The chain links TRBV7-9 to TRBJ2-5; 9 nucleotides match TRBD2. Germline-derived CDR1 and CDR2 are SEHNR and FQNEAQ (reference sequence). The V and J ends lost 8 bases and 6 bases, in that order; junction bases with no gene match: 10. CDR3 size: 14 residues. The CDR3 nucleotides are TGTGCCAGCTCGGTAGCGGGAGTTGGTAAGACCCAGTACTTC. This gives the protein CASSVAGVGKTQYF.

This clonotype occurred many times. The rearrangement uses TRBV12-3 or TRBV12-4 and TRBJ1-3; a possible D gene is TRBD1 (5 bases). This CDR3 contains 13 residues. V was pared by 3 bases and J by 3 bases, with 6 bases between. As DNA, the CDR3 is TGTGCCAGCAGTTTGCAGGGTGGAAACACCATATATTTT. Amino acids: CASSLQGGNTIYF.

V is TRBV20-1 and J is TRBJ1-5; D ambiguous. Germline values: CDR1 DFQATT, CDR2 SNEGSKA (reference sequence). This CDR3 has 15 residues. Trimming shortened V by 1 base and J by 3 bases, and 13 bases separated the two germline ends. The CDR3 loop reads CSARAGYAYNQPQHF. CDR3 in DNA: TGCAGTGCTAGAGCAGGTTACGCATACAATCAGCCCCAGCATTTT.

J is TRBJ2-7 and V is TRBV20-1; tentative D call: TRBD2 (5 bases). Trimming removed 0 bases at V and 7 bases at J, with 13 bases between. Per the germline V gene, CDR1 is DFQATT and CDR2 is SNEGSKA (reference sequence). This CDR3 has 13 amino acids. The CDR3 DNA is TGCAGTGCTAGAGATTATCCGGGAAGGGAGCAGTACTTC. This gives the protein CSARDYPGREQYF.

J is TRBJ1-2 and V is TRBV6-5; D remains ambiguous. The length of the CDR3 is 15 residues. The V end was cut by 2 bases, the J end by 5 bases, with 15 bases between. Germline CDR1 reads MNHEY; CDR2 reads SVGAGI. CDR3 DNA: TGTGCCAGCAGTTACGGTGATAGGACGCTATATGGCTACACCTTC. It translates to CASSYGDRTLYGYTF.

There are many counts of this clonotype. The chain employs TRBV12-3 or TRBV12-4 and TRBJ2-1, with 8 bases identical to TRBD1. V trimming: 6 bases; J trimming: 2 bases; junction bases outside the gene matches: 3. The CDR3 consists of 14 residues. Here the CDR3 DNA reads TGTGCCAGCAGGATGACAGGGGCCTACAATGAGCAGTTCTTC. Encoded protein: CASRMTGAYNEQFF.

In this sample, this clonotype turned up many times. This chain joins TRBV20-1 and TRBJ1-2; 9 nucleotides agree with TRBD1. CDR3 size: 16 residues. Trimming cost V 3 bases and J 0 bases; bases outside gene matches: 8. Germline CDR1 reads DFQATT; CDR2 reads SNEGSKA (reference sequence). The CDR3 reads CSARAGQGLPNYGYTF. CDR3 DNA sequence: TGCAGTGCTAGGGCGGGACAGGGACTTCCTAACTATGGCTACACCTTC.

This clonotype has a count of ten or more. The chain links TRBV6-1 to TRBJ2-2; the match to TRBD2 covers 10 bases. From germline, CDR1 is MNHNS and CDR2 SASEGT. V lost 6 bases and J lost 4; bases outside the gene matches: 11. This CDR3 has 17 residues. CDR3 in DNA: TGTGCCAGCAGCCTCCGGCGGCTAGCGGGAGTCACCGGGGAGCTGTTTTTT. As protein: CASSLRRLAGVTGELFF.

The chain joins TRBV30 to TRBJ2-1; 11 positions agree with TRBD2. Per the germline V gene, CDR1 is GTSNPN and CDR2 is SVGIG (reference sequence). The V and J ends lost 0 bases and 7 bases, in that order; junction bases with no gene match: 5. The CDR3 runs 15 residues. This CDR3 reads CAWSVLLAGGNEQFF. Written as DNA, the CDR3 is TGTGCCTGGAGTGTTCTGCTAGCGGGAGGTAATGAGCAGTTCTTC.

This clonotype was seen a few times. CDR3 nucleotide sequence: TGTGCCATCATGGACAGGTCACCTGGGGGAGGCTACACCTTC. This encodes CAIMDRSPGGGYTF. The gene calls are TRBV10-3 and TRBJ1-2; TRBD1 agrees at 7 bases. This CDR3 comprises 14 residues. CDR1 and CDR2 from the germline V gene are ENHRY and SYGVKD. Losses at the gene ends were 7 bases for V and 8 bases for J; bases not matched to a gene: 13.

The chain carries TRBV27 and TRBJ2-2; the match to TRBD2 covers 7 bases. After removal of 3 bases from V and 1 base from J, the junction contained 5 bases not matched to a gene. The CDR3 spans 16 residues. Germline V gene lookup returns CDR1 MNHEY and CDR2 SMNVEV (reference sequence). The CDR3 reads CASSLKGGRNTGELFF. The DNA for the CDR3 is TGTGCCAGCAGTTTGAAGGGAGGGCGGAACACCGGGGAGCTGTTTTTT.

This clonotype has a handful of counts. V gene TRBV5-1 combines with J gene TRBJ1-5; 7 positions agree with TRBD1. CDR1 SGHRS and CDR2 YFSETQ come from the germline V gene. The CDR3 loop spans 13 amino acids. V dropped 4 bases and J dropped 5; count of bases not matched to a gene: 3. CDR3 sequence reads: CASSEDRDQPQHF. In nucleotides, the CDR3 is TGCGCCAGCAGCGAAGACAGGGATCAGCCCCAGCATTTT.

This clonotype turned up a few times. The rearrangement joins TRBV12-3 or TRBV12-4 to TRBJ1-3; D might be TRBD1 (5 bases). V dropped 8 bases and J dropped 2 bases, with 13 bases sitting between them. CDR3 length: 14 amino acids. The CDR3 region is CASESGTAGNTIYF. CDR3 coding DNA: TGTGCCAGCGAATCCGGGACTGCTGGAAACACCATATATTTT.

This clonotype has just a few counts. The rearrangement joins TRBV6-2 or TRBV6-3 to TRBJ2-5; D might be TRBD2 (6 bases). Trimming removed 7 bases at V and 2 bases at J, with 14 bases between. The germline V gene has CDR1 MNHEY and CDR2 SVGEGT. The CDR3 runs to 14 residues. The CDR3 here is CASTGRPNQETQYF. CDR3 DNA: TGTGCCAGCACGGGGAGGCCGAATCAAGAGACCCAGTACTTC.

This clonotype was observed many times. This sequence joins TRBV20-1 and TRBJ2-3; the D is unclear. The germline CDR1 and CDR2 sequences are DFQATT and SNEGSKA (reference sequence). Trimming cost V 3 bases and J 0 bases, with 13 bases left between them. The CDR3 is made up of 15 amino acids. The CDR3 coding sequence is TGCAGTGCTAGTAGGGAACAGATAAGCACAGATACGCAGTATTTT. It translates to CSASREQISTDTQYF.

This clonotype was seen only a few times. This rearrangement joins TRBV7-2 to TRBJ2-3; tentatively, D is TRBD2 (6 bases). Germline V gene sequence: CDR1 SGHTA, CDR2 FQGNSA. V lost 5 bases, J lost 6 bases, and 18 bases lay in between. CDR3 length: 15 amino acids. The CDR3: CASSMGRLVSDTQYF. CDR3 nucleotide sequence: TGTGCCAGCAGCATGGGGCGACTAGTATCGGATACGCAGTATTTT.

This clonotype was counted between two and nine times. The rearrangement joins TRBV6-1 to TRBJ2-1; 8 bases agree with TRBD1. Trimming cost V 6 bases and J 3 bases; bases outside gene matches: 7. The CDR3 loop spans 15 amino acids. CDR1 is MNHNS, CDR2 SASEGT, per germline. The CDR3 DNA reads TGTGCCAGCAGCGAGACAGGGGCCATCTACAATGAGCAGTTCTTC. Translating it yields CASSETGAIYNEQFF.

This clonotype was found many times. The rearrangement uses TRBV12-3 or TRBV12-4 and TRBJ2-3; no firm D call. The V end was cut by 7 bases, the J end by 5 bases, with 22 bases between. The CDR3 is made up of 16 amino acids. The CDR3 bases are TGTGCCAGCACCCACGCCTCGGGCACCCTTAGAGATACGCAGTATTTT. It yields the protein CASTHASGTLRDTQYF.

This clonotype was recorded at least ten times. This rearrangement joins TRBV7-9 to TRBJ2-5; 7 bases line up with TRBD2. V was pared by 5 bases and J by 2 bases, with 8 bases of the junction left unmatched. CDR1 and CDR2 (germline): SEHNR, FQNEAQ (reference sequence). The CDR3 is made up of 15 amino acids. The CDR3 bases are TGTGCCAGCAGCCTACGTCAGGGAGGGCAAGAGACCCAGTACTTC. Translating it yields CASSLRQGGQETQYF.

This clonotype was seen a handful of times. The CDR3 DNA sequence: TGCGCCAGCAGCTCCCCGGGGGAGAGGACAGATACGCAGTATTTT. Its protein is CASSSPGERTDTQYF. This rearrangement joins TRBV5-1 to TRBJ2-3; D might be TRBD2 (6 bases). CDR3 length equals 15 residues. Per germline, CDR1 SGHRS and CDR2 YFSETQ. V lost 3 bases, J lost 3 bases, and 14 bases lay in between.

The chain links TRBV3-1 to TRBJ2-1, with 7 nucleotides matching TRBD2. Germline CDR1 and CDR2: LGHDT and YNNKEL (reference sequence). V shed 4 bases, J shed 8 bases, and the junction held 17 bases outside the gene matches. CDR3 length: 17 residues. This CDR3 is CASSPEPGLGRVDEQFF. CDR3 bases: TGTGCCAGCAGCCCCGAACCGGGACTGGGGAGGGTCGATGAGCAGTTCTTC.

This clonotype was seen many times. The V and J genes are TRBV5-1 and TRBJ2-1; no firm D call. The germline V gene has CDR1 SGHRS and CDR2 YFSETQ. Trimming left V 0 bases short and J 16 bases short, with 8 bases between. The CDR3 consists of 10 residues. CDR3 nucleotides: TGCGCCAGCAGCTTGGTGTTGGGATTCTTC. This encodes CASSLVLGFF.

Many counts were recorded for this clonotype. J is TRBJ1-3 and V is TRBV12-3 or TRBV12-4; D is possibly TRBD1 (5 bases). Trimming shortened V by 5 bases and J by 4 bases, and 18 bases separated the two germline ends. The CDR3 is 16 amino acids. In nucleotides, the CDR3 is TGTGCCAGCAGTCTATACAGGCTCGACTACGGAAACACCATATATTTT. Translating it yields CASSLYRLDYGNTIYF.